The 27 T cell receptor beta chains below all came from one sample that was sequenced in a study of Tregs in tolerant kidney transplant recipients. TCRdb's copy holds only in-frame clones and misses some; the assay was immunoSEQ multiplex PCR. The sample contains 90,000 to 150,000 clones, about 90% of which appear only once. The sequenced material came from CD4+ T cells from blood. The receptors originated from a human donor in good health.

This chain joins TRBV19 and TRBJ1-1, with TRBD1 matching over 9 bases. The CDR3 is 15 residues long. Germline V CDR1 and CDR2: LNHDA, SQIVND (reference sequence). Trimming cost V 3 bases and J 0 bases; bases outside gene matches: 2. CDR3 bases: TGTGCCAGTAGTATTTGGACAGGGGTGAACACTGAAGCTTTCTTT. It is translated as CASSIWTGVNTEAFF.

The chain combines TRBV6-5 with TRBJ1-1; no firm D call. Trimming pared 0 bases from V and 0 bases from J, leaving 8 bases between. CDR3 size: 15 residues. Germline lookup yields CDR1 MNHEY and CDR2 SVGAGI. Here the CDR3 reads CASSYSRRLNTEAFF. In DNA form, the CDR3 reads TGTGCCAGCAGTTACTCCAGACGGCTGAACACTGAAGCTTTCTTT.

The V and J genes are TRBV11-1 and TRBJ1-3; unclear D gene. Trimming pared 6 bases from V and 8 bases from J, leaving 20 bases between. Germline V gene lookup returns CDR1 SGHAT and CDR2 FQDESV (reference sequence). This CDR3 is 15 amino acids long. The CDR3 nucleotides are TGTGCCAGCAGACCCGGACGCACAGCCTCGGACACCATATATTTT. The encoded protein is CASRPGRTASDTIYF. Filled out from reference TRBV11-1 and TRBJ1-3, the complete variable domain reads EAEVAQSPRYKITEKSQAVAFWCDPISGHATLYWYRQILGQGPELLVQFQDESVVDDSQLPKDRFSAERLKGVDSTLKIQPAELGDSAMYLCASRPGRTASDTIYFGEGSWLTVV.

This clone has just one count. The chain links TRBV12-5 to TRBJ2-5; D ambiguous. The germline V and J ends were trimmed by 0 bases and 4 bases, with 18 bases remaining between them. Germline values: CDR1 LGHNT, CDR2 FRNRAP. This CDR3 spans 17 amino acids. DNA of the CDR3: TGTGCTAGTGGTTTGGTATGGTTGCCCGGGCGGTCAGAGACCCAGTACTTC. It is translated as CASGLVWLPGRSETQYF.

This CDR3 is CASRDAGADTQYF. The DNA for the CDR3 is TGTGCCAGCAGGGACGCAGGGGCAGATACGCAGTATTTT. The chain carries TRBV7-2 and TRBJ2-3; D possibly corresponds to TRBD1 (6 bases). V shed 6 bases and J shed 4 bases, with 11 bases lying between them. The CDR3 runs to 13 residues. CDR1 and CDR2 (germline): SGHTA, FQGNSA.

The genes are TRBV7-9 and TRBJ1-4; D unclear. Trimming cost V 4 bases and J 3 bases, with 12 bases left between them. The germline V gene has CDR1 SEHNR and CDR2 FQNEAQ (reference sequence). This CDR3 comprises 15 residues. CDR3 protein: CASSSGVLSNEKLFF. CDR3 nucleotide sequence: TGTGCCAGCAGCTCTGGGGTCCTCTCTAATGAAAAACTGTTTTTT.

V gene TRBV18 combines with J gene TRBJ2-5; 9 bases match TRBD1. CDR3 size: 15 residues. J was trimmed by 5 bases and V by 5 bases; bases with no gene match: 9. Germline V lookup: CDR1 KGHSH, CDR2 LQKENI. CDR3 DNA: TGTGCCAGCTCATCGGGACAGGGATCTGGGGAGACCCAGTACTTC. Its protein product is CASSSGQGSGETQYF.

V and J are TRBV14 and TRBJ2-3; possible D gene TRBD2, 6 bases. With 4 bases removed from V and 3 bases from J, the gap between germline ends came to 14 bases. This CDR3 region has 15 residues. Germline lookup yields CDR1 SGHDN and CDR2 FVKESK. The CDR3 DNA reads TGTGCCAGCAGCCCATGGGGGGTTTCAACAGATACGCAGTATTTT. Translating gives CASSPWGVSTDTQYF.

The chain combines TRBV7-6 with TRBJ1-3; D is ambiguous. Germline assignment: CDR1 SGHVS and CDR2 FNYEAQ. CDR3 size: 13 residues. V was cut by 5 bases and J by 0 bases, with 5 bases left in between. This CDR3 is CASSTSSGNTIYF. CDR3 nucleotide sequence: TGTGCCAGCAGCACGAGCTCTGGAAACACCATATATTTT.

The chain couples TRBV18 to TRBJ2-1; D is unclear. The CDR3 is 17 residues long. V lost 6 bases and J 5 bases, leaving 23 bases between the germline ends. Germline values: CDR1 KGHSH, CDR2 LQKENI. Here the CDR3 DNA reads TGTGCCAGCTCCGGAACTCGAACGCAGGCTGGACACAATGAGCAGTTCTTC. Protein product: CASSGTRTQAGHNEQFF.

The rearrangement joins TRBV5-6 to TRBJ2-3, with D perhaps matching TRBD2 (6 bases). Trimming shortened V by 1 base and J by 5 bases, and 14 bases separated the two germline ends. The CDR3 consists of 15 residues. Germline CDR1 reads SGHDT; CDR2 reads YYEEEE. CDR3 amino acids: CASSLTRDFQDTQYF. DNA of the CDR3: TGTGCCAGCAGCTTGACTCGGGACTTTCAAGATACGCAGTATTTT.

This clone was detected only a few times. CDR3 loop: CASSKQGWGTYEQYF. CDR3 in DNA: TGTGCCAGCAGCAAACAAGGGTGGGGAACCTACGAGCAGTACTTC. The rearrangement links TRBV11-2 to TRBJ2-7; no definite D call. Germline CDR1 and CDR2: SGHAT and FQNNGV. V was cut by 5 bases and J by 2 bases, with 16 bases left in between. This CDR3 comprises 15 residues.

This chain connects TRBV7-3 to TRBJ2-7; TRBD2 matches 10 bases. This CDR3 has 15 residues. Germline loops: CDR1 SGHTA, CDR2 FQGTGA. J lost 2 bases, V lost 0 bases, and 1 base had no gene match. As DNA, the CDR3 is TGTGCCAGCAGCTTAACTAGCGGGGGGACCTACGAGCAGTACTTC. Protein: CASSLTSGGTYEQYF. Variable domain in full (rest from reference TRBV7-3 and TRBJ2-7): GAGVSQTPSNKVTEKGKYVELRCDPISGHTALYWYRQSLGQGPEFLIYFQGTGAADDSGLPNDRFFAVRPEGSVSTLKIQRTERGDSAVYLCASSLTSGGTYEQYFGPGTRLTVT.

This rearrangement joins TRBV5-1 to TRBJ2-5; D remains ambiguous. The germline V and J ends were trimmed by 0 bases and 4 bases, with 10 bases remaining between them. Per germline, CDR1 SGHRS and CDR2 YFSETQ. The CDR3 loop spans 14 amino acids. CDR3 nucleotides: TGCGCCAGCAGCTTGGGACTTTTGGGAGAGACCCAGTACTTC. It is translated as CASSLGLLGETQYF.

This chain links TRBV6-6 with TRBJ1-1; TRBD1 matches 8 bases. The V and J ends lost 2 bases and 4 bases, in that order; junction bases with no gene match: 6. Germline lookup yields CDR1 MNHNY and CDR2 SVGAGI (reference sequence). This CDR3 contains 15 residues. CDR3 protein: CASSYTGGKTTEAFF. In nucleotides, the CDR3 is TGTGCCAGCAGTTACACAGGGGGAAAGACCACTGAAGCTTTCTTT.

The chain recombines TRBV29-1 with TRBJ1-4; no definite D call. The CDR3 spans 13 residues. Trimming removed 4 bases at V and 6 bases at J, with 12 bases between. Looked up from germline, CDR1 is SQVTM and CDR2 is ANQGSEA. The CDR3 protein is CSVVGYADEKLFF. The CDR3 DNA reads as TGCAGCGTTGTGGGGTATGCGGATGAAAAACTGTTTTTT.

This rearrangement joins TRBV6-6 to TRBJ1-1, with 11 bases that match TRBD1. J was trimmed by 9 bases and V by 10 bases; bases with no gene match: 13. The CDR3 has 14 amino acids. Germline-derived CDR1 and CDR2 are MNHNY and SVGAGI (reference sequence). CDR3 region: CATDLAGTGGKAFF. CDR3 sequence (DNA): TGTGCCACTGACCTAGCCGGGACAGGGGGGAAAGCTTTCTTT.

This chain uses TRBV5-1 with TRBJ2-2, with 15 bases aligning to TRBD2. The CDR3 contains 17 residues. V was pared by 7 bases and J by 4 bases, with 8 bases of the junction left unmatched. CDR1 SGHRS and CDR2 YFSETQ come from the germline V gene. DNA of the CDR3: TGCGCCAGCTCCGGACTAGCGGGGGGGCCTGGCACCGGGGAGCTGTTTTTT. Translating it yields CASSGLAGGPGTGELFF.

The CDR3 sequence: CATSSHGTGMREQYF. DNA of the CDR3: TGTGCCACCAGCTCCCATGGGACAGGGATGAGGGAGCAGTACTTC. This chain connects TRBV15 to TRBJ2-7; 9 positions agree with TRBD1. With 5 bases clipped from V and 7 bases from J, the junction kept 12 bases outside the gene matches. The CDR3 is made up of 15 amino acids. Germline V lookup: CDR1 LNHNV, CDR2 YYDKDF (reference sequence).

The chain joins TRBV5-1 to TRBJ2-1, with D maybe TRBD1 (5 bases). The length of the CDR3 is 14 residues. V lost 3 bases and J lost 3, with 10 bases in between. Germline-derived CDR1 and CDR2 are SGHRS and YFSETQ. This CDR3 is CASSSQGFYNEQFF. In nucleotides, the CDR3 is TGCGCCAGCAGCTCGCAGGGTTTCTACAATGAGCAGTTCTTC. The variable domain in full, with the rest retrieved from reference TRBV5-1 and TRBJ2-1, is KAGVTQTPRYLIKTRGQQVTLSCSPISGHRSVSWYQQTPGQGLQFLFEYFSETQRNKGNFPGRFSGRQFSNSRSEMNVSTLELGDSALYLCASSSQGFYNEQFFGPGTRLTVL.

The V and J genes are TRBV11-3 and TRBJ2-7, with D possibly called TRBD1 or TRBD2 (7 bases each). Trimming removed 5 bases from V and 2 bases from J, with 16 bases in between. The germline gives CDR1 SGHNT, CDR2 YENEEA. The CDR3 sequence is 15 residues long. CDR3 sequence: CASSEKTGRAYEQYF. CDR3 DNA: TGTGCCAGCAGCGAAAAGACAGGGAGGGCCTACGAGCAGTACTTC.

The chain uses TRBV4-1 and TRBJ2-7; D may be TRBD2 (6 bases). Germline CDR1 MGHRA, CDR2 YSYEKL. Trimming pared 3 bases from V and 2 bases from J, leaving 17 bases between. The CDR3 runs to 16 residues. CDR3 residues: CASSQSRAGRAYEQYF. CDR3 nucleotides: TGCGCCAGCAGCCAGAGCAGGGCGGGACGGGCCTACGAGCAGTACTTC.

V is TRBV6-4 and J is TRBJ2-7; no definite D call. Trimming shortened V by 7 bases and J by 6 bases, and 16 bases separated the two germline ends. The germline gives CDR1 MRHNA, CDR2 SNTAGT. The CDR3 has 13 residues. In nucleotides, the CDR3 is TGTGCCAGCATTATGGGCCCAACTGGCGAGCAGTACTTC. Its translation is CASIMGPTGEQYF.

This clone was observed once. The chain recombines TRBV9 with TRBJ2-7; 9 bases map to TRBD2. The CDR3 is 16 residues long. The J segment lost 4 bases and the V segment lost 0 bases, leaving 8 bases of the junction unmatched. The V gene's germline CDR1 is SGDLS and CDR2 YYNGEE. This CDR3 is CASSVVGGRALYEQYF. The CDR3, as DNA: TGTGCCAGCAGCGTAGTTGGCGGGAGGGCCCTATACGAGCAGTACTTC.

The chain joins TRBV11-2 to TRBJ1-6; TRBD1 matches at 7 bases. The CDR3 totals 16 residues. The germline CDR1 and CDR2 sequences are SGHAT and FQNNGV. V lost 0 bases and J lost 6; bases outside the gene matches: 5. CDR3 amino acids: CASSLDDRAFNSPLHF. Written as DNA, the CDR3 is TGTGCCAGCAGCTTAGATGACAGGGCCTTTAATTCACCCCTCCACTTT.

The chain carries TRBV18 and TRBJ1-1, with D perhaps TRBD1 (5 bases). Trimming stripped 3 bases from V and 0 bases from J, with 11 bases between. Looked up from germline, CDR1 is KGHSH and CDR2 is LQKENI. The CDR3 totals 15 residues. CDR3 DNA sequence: TGTGCCAGCTCACCTACAGGTCCCATGAACACTGAAGCTTTCTTT. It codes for CASSPTGPMNTEAFF.

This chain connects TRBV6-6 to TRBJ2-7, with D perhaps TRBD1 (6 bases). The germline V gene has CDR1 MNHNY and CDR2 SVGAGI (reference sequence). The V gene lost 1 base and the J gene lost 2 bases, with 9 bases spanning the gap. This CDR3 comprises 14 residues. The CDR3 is CASSYWGPPYEQYF. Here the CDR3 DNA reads TGTGCCAGCAGTTACTGGGGGCCCCCCTACGAGCAGTACTTC.